The 27 T cell receptor beta chains below all came from one sample that was sequenced in a study of CD4+ T cells in melanoma. The method was immunoSEQ multiplex PCR; TCRdb's version includes in-frame clones alone and lacks a portion of them. Here the sample spans over 45,000 clones, approximately 70% being singletons. Sequenced material: tumor tissue. The receptors were gathered from a human donor with melanoma.

This clone was recorded a few times. The J gene is TRBJ1-1, the V gene TRBV5-6; unclear D gene. The CDR3 is 14 residues long. Germline CDR1 and CDR2: SGHDT and YYEEEE. V lost 1 base to trimming and J lost 0 bases, with 7 bases between them. Written as DNA, the CDR3 is TGTGCCAGCAGCTTGTGGTCGGTGAACACTGAAGCTTTCTTT. Residues: CASSLWSVNTEAFF.

The chain couples TRBV7-9 to TRBJ1-2, with TRBD1 matching 8 bases. V trimming: 3 bases; J trimming: 6 bases; junction bases outside the gene matches: 6. Germline V CDR1 and CDR2: SEHNR, FQNEAQ (reference sequence). The CDR3 runs to 14 residues. The CDR3 bases are TGTGCCAGCAGCTTCCAGGGGGCGTTGAATGGCTACACCTTC. This encodes CASSFQGALNGYTF.

On this clone itself: This sample includes further DNA sequences coding for the same CDR3. The chain is built from TRBV19 and TRBJ2-7; D is perhaps TRBD2 (7 bases). Germline loops: CDR1 LNHDA, CDR2 SQIVND (reference sequence). V lost 7 bases, J lost 2 bases, and 15 bases lay in between. The length of the CDR3 is 14 residues. The CDR3 here is CASTPRGGPYEQYF. CDR3 in DNA: TGTGCCAGTACCCCAAGGGGGGGCCCCTACGAGCAGTACTTC.

This clone has just a few counts. Other nucleotide sequences from this sample produce the same CDR3. The chain combines TRBV2 with TRBJ2-7, with TRBD1 matching 7 bases. The V and J ends lost 3 bases and 3 bases, in that order; junction bases with no gene match: 5. Germline V gene data show CDR1 as SNHLY and CDR2 as FYNNEI. The CDR3 is made up of 14 amino acids. Here the CDR3 reads CASSERQGSYEQYF. Here the CDR3 DNA reads TGTGCCAGCAGTGAGAGACAGGGTAGCTACGAGCAGTACTTC. The variable domain in full, with the rest retrieved from reference TRBV2 and TRBJ2-7, is EPEVTQTPSHQVTQMGQEVILRCVPISNHLYFYWYRQILGQKVEFLVSFYNNEISEKSEIFDDQFSVERPDGSNFTLKIRSTKLEDSAMYFCASSERQGSYEQYFGPGTRLTVT.

This clone was recorded only once. The chain combines TRBV9 with TRBJ1-1; D is uncertain. Deletions cut 8 bases from V and 4 bases from J, with 15 bases between. Germline V gene sequence: CDR1 SGDLS, CDR2 YYNGEE. The CDR3 runs to 13 residues. Written as DNA, the CDR3 is TGTGCCAGTGGTTCGACACTCCCCACTGAAGCTTTCTTT. As protein: CASGSTLPTEAFF. The full variable domain, its missing parts supplied by reference TRBV9 and TRBJ1-1, is DSGVTQTPKHLITATGQRVTLRCSPRSGDLSVYWYQQSLDQGLQFLIQYYNGEERAKGNILERFSAQQFPDLHSELNLSSLELGDSALYFCASGSTLPTEAFFGQGTRLTVV.

The J gene is TRBJ2-5, the V gene TRBV6-5; TRBD1 aligns across 12 bases. The J call may be incorrect, as the DNA end agrees better with TRBJ2-7. CDR1 is MNHEY, CDR2 SVGAGI, per germline. The CDR3 is made up of 14 amino acids. The CDR3 spells CASRAGQGAYEQYF. In DNA, the CDR3 is TGTGCCAGCAGAGCGGGACAGGGGGCGTACGAGCAGTACTTC.

CDR3 DNA sequence: TGTGCCAGCAGTTACTCCTCCGGGACAGGGTCTGGCTACACCTTC. It encodes CASSYSSGTGSGYTF. This rearrangement joins TRBV6-5 to TRBJ1-2; TRBD1 agrees at 9 bases. The V segment lost 0 bases and the J segment 7 bases; nucleotides outside the gene matches: 6. Germline CDR1 and CDR2: MNHEY and SVGAGI. CDR3 length: 15 residues.

The J gene is TRBJ2-1, the V gene TRBV29-1, with 10 bases matching TRBD2. CDR3 length equals 14 residues. Losses at the gene ends were 7 bases for V and 3 bases for J; bases not matched to a gene: 6. CDR1 SQVTM and CDR2 ANQGSEA come from the germline V gene. CDR3 DNA: TGCAGCGGGGTAGCGGGGGGTTACTACAATGAGCAGTTCTTC. Translated: CSGVAGGYYNEQFF.

The chain uses TRBV25-1 and TRBJ1-2; no firm D call. The germline V gene encodes CDR1 MGHDK and CDR2 SYGVNS. The CDR3 totals 15 residues. Trimming removed 0 bases at V and 8 bases at J, with 16 bases between. The CDR3 region has the DNA TGTGCCAGCAGTGAATATTCTGGAGGGCTTCGGGGCTACACCTTC. Its translation is CASSEYSGGLRGYTF.

The genes are TRBV4-1 and TRBJ1-2; D unclear. V lost 3 bases to trimming and J lost 3 bases, with 14 bases between them. The CDR3 spans 15 residues. Looked up from germline, CDR1 is MGHRA and CDR2 is YSYEKL. The CDR3 spells CASSQGSSVYYGYTF. CDR3 coding DNA: TGCGCCAGCAGCCAGGGTTCGTCCGTATACTATGGCTACACCTTC.

This clone was seen once. V and J are TRBV19 and TRBJ1-1; 7 nucleotides agree with TRBD1. Germline V gene sequence: CDR1 LNHDA, CDR2 SQIVND (reference sequence). The CDR3 contains 15 residues. The J segment lost 2 bases and the V segment lost 6 bases, leaving 9 bases of the junction unmatched. CDR3 loop: CASRTQGRGNTEAFF. Written as DNA, the CDR3 is TGTGCCAGTAGAACACAGGGGCGCGGAAACACTGAAGCTTTCTTT.

By sample fraction, this clone is medium-sized. The CDR3 protein is CASSFGGGAGTDTQYF. DNA for the CDR3: TGTGCCAGCAGCTTCGGCGGGGGGGCCGGTACAGATACGCAGTATTTT. The chain couples TRBV5-4 to TRBJ2-3; 9 bases match TRBD2. V was clipped by 2 bases and J by 3 bases; unmatched bases: 7. This CDR3 is 16 amino acids long. Germline-derived CDR1 and CDR2 are SGHNT and YYREEE (reference sequence).

The chain is built from TRBV29-1 and TRBJ2-7, with 7 bases matching TRBD1. CDR3 length: 14 residues. The ends lost 6 bases at V and 5 bases at J; junction bases unmatched: 13. The germline gives CDR1 SQVTM, CDR2 ANQGSEA. CDR3 loop: CSVVQGTLSDEQYF. The CDR3 DNA reads as TGCAGCGTCGTACAGGGGACCCTTTCCGACGAGCAGTACTTC.

This clone was picked up one time. The chain is built from TRBV7-2 and TRBJ1-5, with D uncertain. V dropped 5 bases and J dropped 3 bases, with 8 bases sitting between them. The CDR3 has 13 residues. In germline, CDR1 is SGHTA, CDR2 FQGNSA. The CDR3 is CASSIQDNQPQHF. CDR3 sequence (DNA): TGTGCCAGCAGCATCCAGGACAATCAGCCCCAGCATTTT.

The chain is built from TRBV27 and TRBJ2-1, with TRBD1 identical over 7 bases. Germline CDR1 MNHEY, CDR2 SMNVEV (reference sequence). This CDR3 has 14 residues. Germline trimming cut 7 bases from V and 5 bases from J; bases unmatched to any gene: 8. CDR3 sequence reads: CASNEQGRHNEQFF. The DNA of the CDR3 is TGTGCCAGCAACGAACAGGGGCGACACAATGAGCAGTTCTTC.

This clone was counted at least ten times. The chain has TRBV7-3 and TRBJ2-1, with D possibly being TRBD1 or TRBD2 (5 bases each). V lost 5 bases, J lost 10 bases, and 9 bases lay in between. CDR3 length equals 11 residues. Germline V CDR1 and CDR2: SGHTA, FQGTGA. CDR3 residues: CASSTGTEQFF. CDR3 in DNA: TGTGCCAGCAGCACCGGGACCGAGCAGTTCTTC.

This clone has only a few counts. The V call is TRBV7-9, the J call TRBJ2-1, with D tentatively TRBD1 (7 bases). Germline V gives CDR1 SEHNR, CDR2 FQNEAQ (reference sequence). The CDR3 consists of 19 residues. V lost 0 bases, J lost 0 bases, and 18 bases lay in between. Here the CDR3 DNA reads TGTGCCAGCAGCTTAGCAAAGGGGGCTAGCGCTACCTCCTACAATGAGCAGTTCTTC. Its translation is CASSLAKGASATSYNEQFF. The full variable domain, its missing parts supplied by reference TRBV7-9 and TRBJ2-1, is DTGVSQNPRHKITKRGQNVTFRCDPISEHNRLYWYRQTLGQGPEFLTYFQNEAQLEKSRLLSDRFSAERPKGSFSTLEIQRTEQGDSAMYLCASSLAKGASATSYNEQFFGPGTRLTVL.

The rearrangement uses TRBV28 and TRBJ1-2; D is undetermined. Looked up from germline, CDR1 is MDHEN and CDR2 is SYDVKM. V was clipped by 5 bases and J by 4 bases, with 14 bases between them. The CDR3 runs to 14 residues. The chain's CDR3 is CASSTIQVGYGYTF. The CDR3 nucleotides read TGTGCCAGCAGTACAATTCAGGTGGGCTATGGCTACACCTTC.

This clone showed up just a few times. The chain combines TRBV7-2 with TRBJ1-4; D not certain. The germline V gene has CDR1 SGHTA and CDR2 FQGNSA. The CDR3 length is 14 residues. The ends were cut back, 5 bases at V and 2 bases at J, with 9 bases in the middle. The CDR3 nucleotides are TGTGCCAGCAGCACAAGAAGGACTAATGAAAAACTGTTTTTT. Protein: CASSTRRTNEKLFF.

The chain combines TRBV7-8 with TRBJ2-1, with 13 bases matching TRBD2. With 4 bases clipped from V and 10 bases from J, the junction kept 10 bases outside the gene matches. The germline V gene has CDR1 SGHVS and CDR2 FQNEAQ. The CDR3 is 16 amino acids. The CDR3 sequence: CASSYSTSGGILEQFF. The CDR3 DNA is TGTGCCAGCAGCTACTCGACTAGCGGGGGGATTCTCGAGCAGTTCTTC.

In its sample, this clone was seen once. The CDR3 sequence is CASSYSGTPNYGYTF. DNA for the CDR3: TGTGCCAGCAGTTACTCGGGGACCCCTAACTATGGCTACACCTTC. The chain combines TRBV6-6 with TRBJ1-2; possibly TRBD1 for D (5 bases). Per germline, CDR1 MNHNY and CDR2 SVGAGI (reference sequence). This CDR3 is 15 amino acids long. The V end was cut by 0 bases, the J end by 0 bases, with 8 bases between.

This chain's CDR3 is CASSLAGTRDTEAFF. Written as DNA, the CDR3 is TGTGCCAGCAGCTTGGCCGGTACCCGGGACACTGAAGCTTTCTTT. The genes are TRBV5-4 and TRBJ1-1, with no clear D. This CDR3 is built from 15 residues. V was pared by 0 bases and J by 3 bases, with 12 bases between. Germline CDR1 and CDR2: SGHNT and YYREEE (reference sequence).

In DNA form, the CDR3 reads TGTGCCAGCAGCACAATCCACCACAGGGGGCGGGAGACCCAGTACTTC. It is translated as CASSTIHHRGRETQYF. The chain recombines TRBV7-8 with TRBJ2-5; TRBD1 aligns across 9 bases. V dropped 5 bases and J dropped 5; count of bases not matched to a gene: 12. This CDR3 has 16 residues. Germline CDR1 and CDR2: SGHVS and FQNEAQ.

The chain is built from TRBV9 and TRBJ2-2, with D unclear. Trimming took off 4 bases at V and 0 bases at J, with 16 bases between the two ends. Germline CDR1 reads SGDLS; CDR2 reads YYNGEE. CDR3 length: 17 residues. CDR3 region: CASSPRLTGANTGELFF. The CDR3 region has the DNA TGTGCCAGCAGCCCCCGACTGACGGGTGCGAACACCGGGGAGCTGTTTTTT.

The V and J genes are TRBV27 and TRBJ2-7, with 10 bases that match TRBD1. Germline CDR1 is MNHEY and CDR2 is SMNVEV (reference sequence). The CDR3 runs to 16 residues. Trimming removed 6 bases from V and 0 bases from J; junction bases left unmatched: 8. CDR3 sequence: CASSLGDRGFSYEQYF. The CDR3, as DNA: TGTGCCAGCAGCCTGGGGGACAGGGGCTTCTCCTACGAGCAGTACTTC.

The table lists this clone with a count of one. The chain links TRBV19 to TRBJ2-1, with 10 nucleotides matching TRBD2. Germline-derived CDR1 and CDR2 are LNHDA and SQIVND (reference sequence). The V and J ends lost 4 bases and 9 bases, in that order; junction bases with no gene match: 9. This CDR3 is built from 15 residues. Here the CDR3 reads CASSTSGGIGGEQFF. The CDR3 DNA follows: TGTGCCAGTAGTACTAGCGGGGGTATAGGGGGTGAGCAGTTCTTC. The whole variable domain, remainder taken from reference TRBV19 and TRBJ2-1, is DGGITQSPKYLFRKEGQNVTLSCEQNLNHDAMYWYRQDPGQGLRLIYYSQIVNDFQKGDIAEGYSVSREKKESFPLTVTSAQKNPTAFYLCASSTSGGIGGEQFFGPGTRLTVL.

The chain links TRBV7-8 to TRBJ2-2, with 7 nucleotides matching TRBD1. The trim removed 4 bases at V and 2 bases at J, leaving 7 bases unmatched. Per the germline V gene, CDR1 is SGHVS and CDR2 is FQNEAQ. This CDR3 region has 16 residues. The CDR3 loop is CASSSQGSLNTGELFF. CDR3 sequence (DNA): TGTGCCAGCAGCTCACAGGGGTCCCTTAACACCGGGGAGCTGTTTTTT.